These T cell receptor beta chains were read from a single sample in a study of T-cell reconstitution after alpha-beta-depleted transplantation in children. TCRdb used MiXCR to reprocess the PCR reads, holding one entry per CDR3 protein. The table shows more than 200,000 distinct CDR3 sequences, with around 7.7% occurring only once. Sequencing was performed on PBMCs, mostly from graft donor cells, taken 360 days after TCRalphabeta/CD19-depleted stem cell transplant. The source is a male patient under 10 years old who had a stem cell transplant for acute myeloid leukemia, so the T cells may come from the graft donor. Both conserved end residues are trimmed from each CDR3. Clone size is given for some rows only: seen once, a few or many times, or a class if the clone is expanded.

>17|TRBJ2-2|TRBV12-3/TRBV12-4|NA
ASSLLMAGRPGITGELF
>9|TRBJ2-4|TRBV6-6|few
ASSLIEGQY
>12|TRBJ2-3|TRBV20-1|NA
SAPDRRVTDTQY
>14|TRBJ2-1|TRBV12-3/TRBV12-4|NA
ASSGGSGTGGFYQF
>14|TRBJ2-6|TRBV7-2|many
ASSLDAGSGANVLT
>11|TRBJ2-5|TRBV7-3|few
ASSYGPQETQY
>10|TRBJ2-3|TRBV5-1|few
ASGQGADTQY
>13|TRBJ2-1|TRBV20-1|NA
SAPGGMAGHNEQF
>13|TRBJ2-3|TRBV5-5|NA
ASSFSGGAGDTQY
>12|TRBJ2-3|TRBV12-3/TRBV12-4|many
ASRLAGEPDTQY
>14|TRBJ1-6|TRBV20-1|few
SAQGQGRSYNSPLH
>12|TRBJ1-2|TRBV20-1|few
SAIRPPSSYGYT
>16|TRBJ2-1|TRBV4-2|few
ASSQGGSGKARYNEQF
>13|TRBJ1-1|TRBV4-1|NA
ASSQDRVGNTEAF
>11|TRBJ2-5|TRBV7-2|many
ASSIDREETQY
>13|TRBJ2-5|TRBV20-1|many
SAPLGRGLLRTQY
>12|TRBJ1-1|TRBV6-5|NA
ASSYSKKNTEAF
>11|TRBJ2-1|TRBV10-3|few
ATVAGGHDEQF
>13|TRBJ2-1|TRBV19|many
ASRRDSLSYNEQF
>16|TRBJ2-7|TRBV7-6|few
ASSAKNSWTGGSYEQY
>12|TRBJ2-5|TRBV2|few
ASTPSGRQETQY
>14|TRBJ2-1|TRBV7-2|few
ASSLAGLAGGNEQF
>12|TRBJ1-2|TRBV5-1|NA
ASSLDRSGYGYT
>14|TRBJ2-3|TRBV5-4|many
ASSLRLDGSTDTQY
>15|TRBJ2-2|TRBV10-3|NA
AISQRGLPSNTGELF
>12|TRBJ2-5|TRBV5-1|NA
ASSRGSAEETQY
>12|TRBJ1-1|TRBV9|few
ASSVAGMNTEAF
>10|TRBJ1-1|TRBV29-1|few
SVEAGEREAF
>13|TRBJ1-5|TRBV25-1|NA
ASRLQGEHYQPQH
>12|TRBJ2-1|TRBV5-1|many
ASSFPGSYNEQF
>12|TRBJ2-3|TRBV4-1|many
ASSRWTTTDTQY
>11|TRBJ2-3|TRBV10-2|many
ASNRRNTDTQY
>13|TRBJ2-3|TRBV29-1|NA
SVQRLAETTDTQY
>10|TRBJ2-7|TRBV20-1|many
SAPSPAYEQY
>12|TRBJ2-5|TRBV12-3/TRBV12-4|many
ASSFSGRGETQY
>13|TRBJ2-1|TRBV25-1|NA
ASSESSGYYNEQF
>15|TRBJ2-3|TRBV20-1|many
SPMENDRDSLQDTQY
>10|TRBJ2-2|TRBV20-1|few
SALESVGELF
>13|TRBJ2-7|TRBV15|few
ATSRVEQAVYEQY
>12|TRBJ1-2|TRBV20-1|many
SARSQGSAYGYT
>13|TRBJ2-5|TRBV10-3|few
AISIFETGQETQY
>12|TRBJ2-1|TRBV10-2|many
ASSAFSRDNEQF
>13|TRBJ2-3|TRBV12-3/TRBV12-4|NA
ASSPPSGRADTQY
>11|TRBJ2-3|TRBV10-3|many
AISAESTDTQY
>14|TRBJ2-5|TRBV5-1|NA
ASSSLQGWGNETQY
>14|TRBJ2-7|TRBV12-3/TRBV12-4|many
ASSPRTGTSGYEQY
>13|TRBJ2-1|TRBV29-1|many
SVEGRRAGGGEQF
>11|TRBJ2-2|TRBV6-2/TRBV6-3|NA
ASRAEYTGELF
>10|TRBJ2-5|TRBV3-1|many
ASSQIWETQY
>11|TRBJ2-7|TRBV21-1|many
ASSKSGAYEQY
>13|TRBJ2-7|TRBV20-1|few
SARSGTAGRYEQY
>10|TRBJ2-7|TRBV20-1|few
SARAGLNEQY
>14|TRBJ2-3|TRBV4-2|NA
ASSQDWLADTDTQY
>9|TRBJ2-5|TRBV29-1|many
SVDGGETQY
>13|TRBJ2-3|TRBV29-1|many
SADGLAGNTDTQY
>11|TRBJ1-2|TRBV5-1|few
ASRGDRVDGYT
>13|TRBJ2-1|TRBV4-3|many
ASSQDGSSYNEQF
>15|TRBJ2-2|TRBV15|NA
ATSRGEVAESTGELF
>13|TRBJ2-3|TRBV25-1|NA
ASSRTSGSPDTQY
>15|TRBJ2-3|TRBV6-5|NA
ASSYLSPTGAGDTQY